This TCR beta chain emerged from a study of blood T cells in healthy people across ages. For the second PCR, which ran for roughly 6 to 12 cycles, a sample-barcoded 5' primer and a J-beta primer mix were used. A 12-random-nucleotide template-switch adaptor tagged each cDNA molecule. TCRdb reanalysed the 5' RACE reads using MiXCR and keeps one entry per CDR3 protein. This sample has 2 million or so distinct CDR3 sequences, with around half found just once. The CDR3 runs 11 residues. Trimming left V 5 bases short and J 13 bases short, with 12 bases between. This clonotype turned up a few times. Antigen unknown. Aged roughly 6 to 90, donors were systemically healthy Caucasians from Russia. Study conclusions and caveats: In older individuals, TCR beta diversity per million T cells was lower, falling roughly linearly with age.

The V and J genes are TRBV12-3 or TRBV12-4 and TRBJ2-4, with a weak D call TRBD1 (5 bases). The TCR originated in a woman in her thirties or forties in good health. Sequenced: blood. The CDR3 is CASSHGHPQYF. CDR3 nucleotides: TGTGCCAGCAGTCATGGACACCCCCAGTACTTC.